This is a list of T cell receptor beta chains from one sample in a study of shared clonotypes between healthy human individuals. Sequenced by immunoSEQ multiplex PCR; TCRdb stores in-frame clones only, minus some. The sample has 600,000 to 700,000 clones, around four fifths seen once. Sequenced input: memory CD4+ T cells sorted from blood. The receptors here all came from a woman under 40 in good health. CDR3s include the opening cysteine and the closing phenylalanine or tryptophan. The order of the fields is J gene, clone size, V gene, D gene, CDR3 DNA, CDR3 protein. D genes are given only for firm matches. Clone size is shown for a subset of rows, as once, few, many or a class of expanded clone.

J: TRBJ2-5
size: once
V: TRBV19
D: TRBD2
DNA: TGTGCCAGTAGTCGTGCGGGAGGGATAGAGACCCAGTACTTC
CDR3: CASSRAGGIETQYF

J: TRBJ2-5
size: .
V: TRBV5-1
D: .
DNA: TGCGCCAGCAGCTTTCGTCAACAAGAGACCCAGTACTTC
CDR3: CASSFRQQETQYF

J: TRBJ2-1
size: .
V: TRBV5-1
D: TRBD2
DNA: TGCGCCAGCAGCTTGGAGGAAGGACTAGCGACCCACAATGAGCAGTTCTTC
CDR3: CASSLEEGLATHNEQFF

J: TRBJ1-5
size: .
V: TRBV28
D: .
DNA: TGTGCCAGCAGTGGATTGGAGAGACAGCCCCAGCATTTT
CDR3: CASSGLERQPQHF

J: TRBJ1-3
size: .
V: TRBV27
D: .
DNA: TGTGCCAGCAGTTCATGGGACGGCCTTGGAAACACCATATATTTT
CDR3: CASSSWDGLGNTIYF

J: TRBJ1-1
size: many
V: TRBV28
D: .
DNA: TGTGCCAGCAGTCCGCCTGGACAGCTTGAAGCTTTCTTT
CDR3: CASSPPGQLEAFF

J: TRBJ2-7
size: .
V: TRBV2
D: .
DNA: TGTGCCAGCAGTGCCTCTGCCCCTGTCAACCATCTGCAGTACTTC
CDR3: CASSASAPVNHLQYF

J: TRBJ1-2
size: .
V: TRBV29-1
D: .
DNA: TGCAGCGTTGCCGGGGTAGGGTATGGCTACACCTTC
CDR3: CSVAGVGYGYTF

J: TRBJ1-3
size: .
V: TRBV27
D: .
DNA: TGTGCCAGCAGCCGGGGGGGCTCTGGAAACACCATATATTTT
CDR3: CASSRGGSGNTIYF

J: TRBJ2-3
size: .
V: TRBV5-1
D: TRBD2
DNA: TGCGCCAGCAGCTCCACAGCGGGATCTGAAGATACGCAGTATTTT
CDR3: CASSSTAGSEDTQYF

J: TRBJ2-1
size: .
V: TRBV6-4
D: .
DNA: TGTGCCAGCAGTGACGACAAGCGGTCAACCATCAATGAGCAGTTCTTC
CDR3: CASSDDKRSTINEQFF

J: TRBJ1-1
size: once
V: TRBV18
D: .
DNA: TGTGCCAGCTCACCACCGGGCCAATTCATCAACACTGAAGCTTTCTTT
CDR3: CASSPPGQFINTEAFF

J: TRBJ2-7
size: .
V: TRBV5-1
D: .
DNA: TGCGCCAGCAGCTTGGTGTCAGGGGAATACGAGCAGTACTTC
CDR3: CASSLVSGEYEQYF

J: TRBJ2-3
size: .
V: TRBV2
D: TRBD2
DNA: TGTGCCAGCAGTGAATTTACTAGCGGGAGATTGGCGCAGTATTTT
CDR3: CASSEFTSGRLAQYF

J: TRBJ1-1
size: .
V: TRBV29-1
D: .
DNA: TGCAGCGTTGGGCGACTGAACACTGAAGCTTTCTTT
CDR3: CSVGRLNTEAFF

J: TRBJ2-3
size: .
V: TRBV11-2
D: .
DNA: TGTGCCAGCAGCCGAGAGGTAGATACGCAGTATTTT
CDR3: CASSREVDTQYF

J: TRBJ1-2
size: many
V: TRBV11-2
D: TRBD1
DNA: TGTGCCAGCAGCTCACAGGGGGCAGAGGGCTACACCTTC
CDR3: CASSSQGAEGYTF

J: TRBJ1-2
size: few
V: TRBV28
D: TRBD1
DNA: TGTGCCAGCAGCCCCATCCGGGACAGGGGGAGAGGCTACACCTTC
CDR3: CASSPIRDRGRGYTF

J: TRBJ2-5
size: .
V: TRBV5-1
D: TRBD2
DNA: TGCGCCAGCAGCAAGGGGACTAGCGGGAGTTGGGAGACCCAGTACTTC
CDR3: CASSKGTSGSWETQYF

J: TRBJ1-4
size: few
V: TRBV28
D: .
DNA: TGTGCCAGCAGTTTAAGTGGGTCCACTAATGAAAAACTGTTTTTT
CDR3: CASSLSGSTNEKLFF

J: TRBJ2-3
size: .
V: TRBV7-3
D: TRBD1
DNA: TGTGCCAGCAGCCAGAGACAGGGAAACGTGGATACGCAGTATTTT
CDR3: CASSQRQGNVDTQYF

J: TRBJ2-7
size: many
V: TRBV7-6
D: .
DNA: TGTGCCAGCAGCCGGACTCTCGGGGGCGCACAGTACTTC
CDR3: CASSRTLGGAQYF

J: TRBJ2-3
size: .
V: TRBV11-2
D: TRBD2
DNA: TGTGCCAGCAGCTTATGGCTAGCGGGAGTTGCAGATACGCAGTATTTT
CDR3: CASSLWLAGVADTQYF

J: TRBJ1-3
size: .
V: TRBV15
D: .
DNA: TGTGCCACCAGCAGGGGTGATCGGTCCTACTCTGGAAACACCATATATTTT
CDR3: CATSRGDRSYSGNTIYF

J: TRBJ2-5
size: few
V: TRBV28
D: .
DNA: TGTGCCAGCAGTAAGCCAGCCATCCAAGAGACCCAGTACTTC
CDR3: CASSKPAIQETQYF

J: TRBJ2-7
size: .
V: TRBV6-1
D: .
DNA: TGTGCCAGCAGTGCGGGGAATAGCTTCTCCTACGAGCAGTACTTC
CDR3: CASSAGNSFSYEQYF

J: TRBJ1-1
size: .
V: TRBV28
D: .
DNA: TGTGCCAGCAGTCCTTACGAGAACACTGAAGCTTTCTTT
CDR3: CASSPYENTEAFF

J: TRBJ2-7
size: .
V: TRBV6-5
D: .
DNA: TGTGCCAGCAGTTACTCACAGTTGGGAAATGAGCAGTACTTC
CDR3: CASSYSQLGNEQYF

J: TRBJ1-2
size: .
V: TRBV5-4
D: .
DNA: TGTGCCAGCAGCGTCAGGCCCTATGGCTACACCTTC
CDR3: CASSVRPYGYTF

J: TRBJ1-4
size: .
V: TRBV5-4
D: TRBD1
DNA: TGTGCCAGCAGCGACCGACAGGGGGCGGGTGAAAAACTGTTTTTT
CDR3: CASSDRQGAGEKLFF

J: TRBJ2-1
size: .
V: TRBV5-4
D: .
DNA: TGTGCCAGCAGCCCAGTTAGCTCCTACAATGAGCAGTTCTTC
CDR3: CASSPVSSYNEQFF

J: TRBJ2-5
size: .
V: TRBV7-9
D: .
DNA: TGTGCCAGCAGCTCCTACAGGAGAGAAGAGACCCAGTACTTC
CDR3: CASSSYRREETQYF

J: TRBJ2-4
size: .
V: TRBV9
D: .
DNA: TGTGCCAGCAGCAGGCGGGATGATTTAGCCAAAAACATTCAGTACTTC
CDR3: CASSRRDDLAKNIQYF

J: TRBJ2-3
size: .
V: TRBV11-2
D: .
DNA: TGTGCCAGCAGCTTAGGGGTGGTACTTAGCACAGATACGCAGTATTTT
CDR3: CASSLGVVLSTDTQYF

J: TRBJ1-1
size: .
V: TRBV29-1
D: .
DNA: TGCAGCGTTGAATCCTCCCACCACAATTCTGACCAGAACACTGAAGCTTTCTTT
CDR3: CSVESSHHNSDQNTEAFF

J: TRBJ2-3
size: many
V: TRBV7-2
D: .
DNA: TGTGCCAGCAGCTTATCGCGACAGTCTAGCGGCACAGATACGCAGTATTTT
CDR3: CASSLSRQSSGTDTQYF

J: TRBJ2-7
size: few
V: TRBV30
D: .
DNA: TGTGCCTGGGCTTGGCGGGGAGGCGGCGGAGCAATTCCTAGGGAGCAGTACTTC
CDR3: CAWAWRGGGGAIPREQYF

J: TRBJ2-5
size: .
V: TRBV6-6
D: .
DNA: TGTGCCAGCAGCTACCAAGAGACCCAGTACTTC
CDR3: CASSYQETQYF

J: TRBJ1-5
size: .
V: TRBV6-6
D: .
DNA: TGTGCCAGCACGGGCCGGGGGGGGCCCCAGCATTTT
CDR3: CASTGRGGPQHF

J: TRBJ1-3
size: once
V: TRBV4-1
D: .
DNA: TGCGCCAGCAGCCTACGCACAGGGTTTGGAAACACCATATATTTT
CDR3: CASSLRTGFGNTIYF

J: TRBJ2-7
size: .
V: TRBV19
D: .
DNA: TGTGCCAGTAGTCCCCTATACGGGGTTTCCTACGAGCAGTACTTC
CDR3: CASSPLYGVSYEQYF

J: TRBJ2-7
size: .
V: TRBV30
D: TRBD2
DNA: TGTGCCGGGTCTACAGTGGGACTAGCTTACGAGCAGTACTTC
CDR3: CAGSTVGLAYEQYF

J: TRBJ2-3
size: .
V: TRBV4-2
D: TRBD2
DNA: TGTGCCAGCAGCCAAGATCCTAGCGGGAGTGGGGATACGCAGTATTTT
CDR3: CASSQDPSGSGDTQYF

J: TRBJ1-1
size: .
V: TRBV5-1
D: .
DNA: TGCGCCAGCAGCTTGGAAGGGAGAGGCACTGAAGCTTTCTTT
CDR3: CASSLEGRGTEAFF

J: TRBJ2-7
size: .
V: TRBV20-1
D: TRBD2
DNA: TGCAGTGCTAGAGGCACTAGCGGGAGTTTCTTC
CDR3: CSARGTSGSFF

J: TRBJ1-2
size: once
V: TRBV2
D: .
DNA: TGTGCCAGCAGTGCCAGTAACTATGGCTACACCTTC
CDR3: CASSASNYGYTF

J: TRBJ2-3
size: .
V: TRBV30
D: .
DNA: TGTGCCTGGAGTGTTATAAGACTAGGGTTTATCACAGATACGCAGTATTTT
CDR3: CAWSVIRLGFITDTQYF

J: TRBJ1-1
size: .
V: TRBV2
D: TRBD1
DNA: TGTGCCAGCAGGGAGACAGGGGGGACAGCGAACACTGAAGCTTTCTTT
CDR3: CASRETGGTANTEAFF

J: TRBJ1-5
size: .
V: TRBV5-1
D: .
DNA: TGCGCCAGCAGCTTGGAGTCCGGGAGCAATCAGCCCCAGCATTTT
CDR3: CASSLESGSNQPQHF

J: TRBJ2-3
size: .
V: TRBV7-7
D: .
DNA: TGTGCCAGCAGCTTAAACGCGACCACAGATACGCAGTATTTT
CDR3: CASSLNATTDTQYF

J: TRBJ2-1
size: .
V: TRBV2
D: .
DNA: TGTGCCAGCAGTGAAAGGAGCTCCTACAATGAGCAGTTCTTC
CDR3: CASSERSSYNEQFF

J: TRBJ2-2
size: .
V: TRBV19
D: .
DNA: TGTGCCAGCCCATCGTTCACCGGGGAGCTGTTTTTT
CDR3: CASPSFTGELFF